Below are 10 T cell receptor beta chains sequenced from a single sample in a study of early T cells in non-severe SARS-CoV-2 infection. In TCRdb, the 5' RACE reads were re-called with MiXCR into one record per CDR3 protein. The top ten clones hold less than 3.5% of a sample with around 68,000 distinct CDR3 sequences, 4.5% to 7.5% of them seen once. The sample in question was whole blood, obtained at baseline. These receptors were obtained from an adult who was a healthcare worker with PCR-confirmed SARS-CoV-2 infection or an uninfected control (not recorded which).

This clonotype was counted ten times or more. The DNA for the CDR3 is TGCAGTGCTAGGGACAGTAGCAATCAGCCCCAGCATTTT. Encoded protein: CSARDSSNQPQHF. The chain links TRBV20-1 to TRBJ1-5; TRBD1 might be the D (6 bases). This CDR3 comprises 13 residues. Trimming pared 3 bases from V and 0 bases from J, leaving 6 bases between. Per the germline V gene, CDR1 is DFQATT and CDR2 is SNEGSKA (reference sequence).

The rearrangement uses TRBV28 and TRBJ2-1, with a weak D call TRBD2 (6 bases). V was trimmed by 5 bases and J by 6 bases, leaving 17 bases between them. CDR1 is MDHEN, CDR2 SYDVKM, per germline. There are 15 residues in the CDR3. The CDR3 nucleotides read TGTGCCAGCAGTAAGGCCCTGACTAGGGTCAATGAGCAGTTCTTC. It is translated as CASSKALTRVNEQFF.

This clonotype was found many times. The V and J genes are TRBV20-1 and TRBJ2-3; D call uncertain. This CDR3 has 13 residues. Germline V gene sequence: CDR1 DFQATT, CDR2 SNEGSKA (reference sequence). V was shortened by 8 bases and J by 4 bases, with 16 bases between the two germline ends. CDR3 loop: CSSKSPDADTQYF. In DNA, the CDR3 is TGCAGTTCCAAGAGCCCAGACGCAGATACGCAGTATTTT.

This clonotype turned up a few times. The chain is built from TRBV10-3 and TRBJ1-2, with 10 bases that match TRBD1. CDR3 length: 13 residues. The V segment lost 10 bases and the J segment 4 bases; nucleotides outside the gene matches: 6. The germline V gene encodes CDR1 ENHRY and CDR2 SYGVKD. The CDR3 protein is CATGTGEGYGYTF. For the CDR3, the DNA is TGTGCCACTGGGACAGGGGAAGGCTATGGCTACACCTTC.

This clonotype occurred a few times. This chain links TRBV20-1 with TRBJ2-3, with D perhaps assigned TRBD1 or TRBD2 (5 bases each). The germline V gene has CDR1 DFQATT and CDR2 SNEGSKA (reference sequence). The CDR3 has 12 residues. V was trimmed by 3 bases and J by 4 bases, leaving 8 bases between them. This chain's CDR3 is CSASRGSDTQYF. CDR3 nucleotide sequence: TGCAGTGCTAGTCGGGGCTCAGATACGCAGTATTTT.

This clonotype was seen many times. The V and J genes are TRBV18 and TRBJ2-7; D is unresolved. The CDR3 length is 14 residues. Germline V lookup: CDR1 KGHSH, CDR2 LQKENI. V lost 0 bases and J lost 2, with 8 bases in between. The CDR3: CASSPPNEPYEQYF. The CDR3 DNA is TGTGCCAGCTCACCACCTAACGAGCCCTACGAGCAGTACTTC.

The table lists this clonotype with many counts. The gene calls are TRBV11-1 and TRBJ2-2, with D uncertain. CDR1 is SGHAT, CDR2 FQDESV, per germline (reference sequence). The CDR3 sequence is 14 residues long. The germline V and J ends were trimmed by 3 bases and 4 bases, with 9 bases remaining between them. CDR3 DNA: TGTGCCAGCAGCTTGTGGGGTTCCACCGGGGAGCTGTTTTTT. Translated, it gives CASSLWGSTGELFF.

This rearrangement joins TRBV18 to TRBJ2-7; D gene ambiguous. The V and J ends lost 3 bases and 5 bases respectively, with 11 bases between them. From germline, CDR1 is KGHSH and CDR2 LQKENI. The CDR3 is 13 amino acids. CDR3 DNA sequence: TGTGCCAGCTCACCGCTCGGGTCCGACGAGCAGTACTTC. It is translated as CASSPLGSDEQYF.

This clonotype was picked up many times. The genes are TRBV4-1 and TRBJ2-7; TRBD1 aligns across 7 bases. The CDR3 totals 15 residues. With V trimmed by 4 bases and J by 3 bases, 9 bases remained unmatched. Germline-derived CDR1 and CDR2 are MGHRA and YSYEKL. The CDR3 here is CASSPHRDRDYEQYF. In nucleotides, the CDR3 is TGCGCCAGCAGCCCCCACCGGGACAGAGACTACGAGCAGTACTTC.

This clonotype was observed at least ten times. The chain combines TRBV20-1 with TRBJ1-1, with a possible D match to TRBD1 (6 bases). The CDR3 extends over 11 amino acids. V was cut by 3 bases and J by 6 bases, with 8 bases left in between. The germline gives CDR1 DFQATT, CDR2 SNEGSKA (reference sequence). CDR3 bases: TGCAGTGCTAGGGGGACATCTGAAGCTTTCTTT. It encodes CSARGTSEAFF.